A selection of T cell receptor beta chains follows, all from one sample in a study of blood T cell repertoires in COVID-19. Sequencing was performed with immunoSEQ multiplex PCR; in TCRdb, only in-frame clones are kept and a portion is missing. The sample carries tens of thousands of clones, roughly four fifths recorded once. The sequencing input was peripheral blood. Every receptor here comes from a human donor with acute or convalescent COVID-19. The donor label of this sample is uncertain. Both conserved end residues are part of each CDR3. The D gene is left open where the match is weak. Clone sizes are given selectively: once, few, many, or a class where the clone is expanded.

CDR3aa,CDR3nt,d_gene,abundance,v_gene,j_gene
CASSDEDLFGNTIYF,TGCGCCAGCAGTGACGAGGATCTTTTTGGAAACACCATATATTTT,NA,NA,TRBV10-2,TRBJ1-3
CASSLDTGSGTDTQYF,TGTGCCAGCAGCCTGGATACGGGATCCGGCACAGATACGCAGTATTTT,NA,once,TRBV5-4,TRBJ2-3
CASSQGPGTGFPEAFF,TGTGCCAGCAGCCAAGGTCCCGGGACAGGGTTCCCTGAAGCTTTCTTT,TRBD1,NA,TRBV4-2,TRBJ1-1
CASSPTGTMGYTF,TGTGCCAGCAGTCCCACTGGGACAATGGGCTACACCTTC,NA,once,TRBV7-6,TRBJ1-2
CASRATSGGTDTQYF,TGTGCCAGTAGGGCGACTAGCGGAGGCACAGATACGCAGTATTTT,TRBD2,NA,TRBV19,TRBJ2-3
CASSPRTGFEVLSPLHF,TGTGCCAGCAGCCCCCGGACAGGGTTTGAGGTGTTATCACCCCTCCACTTT,TRBD1,NA,TRBV14,TRBJ1-6
CASSPRQGAEQYF,TGTGCCAGCAGCCCCCGACAGGGCGCCGAGCAGTACTTC,TRBD1,once,TRBV7-3,TRBJ2-7
CASSARGGGELFF,TGTGCCAGTAGTGCCCGGGGTGGCGGGGAGCTGTTTTTT,NA,NA,TRBV19,TRBJ2-2
CASSAGLAQETQYF,TGTGCCAGCAGCGCCGGACTAGCTCAAGAGACCCAGTACTTC,TRBD2,NA,TRBV5-4,TRBJ2-5
CASSLLRTGDTEAFF,TGTGCCAGCAGCCTCCTCCGGACAGGGGACACTGAAGCTTTCTTT,TRBD1,NA,TRBV7-2,TRBJ1-1
CAVQRGDLNEQFF,TGCGCCGTCCAGCGGGGGGATTTGAATGAGCAGTTCTTC,TRBD2,NA,TRBV10-1,TRBJ2-1
CASSPTGTGPPLHF,TGTGCCAGCAGCCCTACCGGGACAGGTCCACCCCTCCACTTT,TRBD1,NA,TRBV11-2,TRBJ1-6
CASSLIPGTGSETQYF,TGCGCCAGCAGCCTAATTCCCGGGACAGGGTCTGAGACCCAGTACTTC,TRBD1,NA,TRBV4-1,TRBJ2-5
CASSSGQGNDYGYTF,TGTGCCAGCAGTTCTGGACAGGGGAACGACTATGGCTACACCTTC,TRBD1,NA,TRBV6-5,TRBJ1-2
CASSLGTISTDTQYF,TGTGCCAGCAGTTTAGGGACAATTAGCACAGATACGCAGTATTTT,NA,NA,TRBV27,TRBJ2-3
CAISDNGGSTDTQYF,TGTGCCATCAGTGATAACGGGGGAAGCACAGATACGCAGTATTTT,NA,NA,TRBV10-3,TRBJ2-3
CASSRGGYSNQPQHF,TGTGCCAGCAGCCGAGGGGGTTATAGCAATCAGCCCCAGCATTTT,NA,NA,TRBV6-5,TRBJ1-5
CASTTGVEKLFF,TGTGCCAGTACCACGGGAGTCGAAAAACTGTTTTTT,NA,NA,TRBV6-1,TRBJ1-4
CAISESRSSLMELGYTF,TGTGCCATCAGTGAGTCGAGGTCGAGCCTGATGGAGCTTGGCTACACCTTC,NA,NA,TRBV10-3,TRBJ1-2
CASSASGPLGNEQFF,TGTGCCAGCAGCGCCAGCGGACCCCTGGGAAATGAGCAGTTCTTC,NA,NA,TRBV9,TRBJ2-1
CASSPTLAGGSTGELFF,TGTGCCAGCAGCCCGACACTAGCGGGAGGTTCCACCGGGGAGCTGTTTTTT,TRBD2,NA,TRBV7-3,TRBJ2-2
CAVLRTTPYEQYF,TGTGCCGTCCTGAGGACAACACCCTACGAGCAGTACTTC,NA,once,TRBV6-5,TRBJ2-7
CASSFNGVGELFF,TGTGCCAGCAGTTTTAACGGTGTCGGGGAGCTGTTTTTT,NA,NA,TRBV12-3/TRBV12-4,TRBJ2-2
CASRTSGRRPDTQYF,TGTGCCAGTAGGACTAGCGGGAGGAGGCCAGATACGCAGTATTTT,TRBD2,NA,TRBV19,TRBJ2-3
CASSLDQDEQYF,TGTGCCAGCAGCCTAGACCAGGATGAGCAGTACTTC,NA,few,TRBV11-2,TRBJ2-7
CASRVQEYQETQYF,TGTGCCAGCAGGGTTCAGGAATACCAAGAGACCCAGTACTTC,NA,NA,TRBV6-5,TRBJ2-5
CASSQDYGAFLTEAFF,TGCGCCAGCAGCCAAGATTACGGTGCCTTTCTAACTGAAGCTTTCTTT,NA,NA,TRBV4-1,TRBJ1-1
CASSEKTVYSNQPQHF,TGTGCCAGCAGTGAAAAAACAGTTTATAGCAATCAGCCCCAGCATTTT,NA,few,TRBV2,TRBJ1-5
CSVEGGTGVFPNTEAFF,TGCAGCGTTGAAGGGGGGACAGGGGTCTTCCCTAACACTGAAGCTTTCTTT,TRBD1,NA,TRBV29-1,TRBJ1-1
CAWSGPYEQYF,TGTGCCTGGAGTGGGCCCTACGAGCAGTACTTC,NA,NA,TRBV30,TRBJ2-7
CASSTGQGPINNQPQHF,TGTGCCAGCAGCACCGGACAGGGGCCGATCAACAATCAGCCCCAGCATTTT,TRBD1,NA,TRBV7-9,TRBJ1-5
CASSQDRGTEQFF,TGTGCCAGCAGCCAGGACAGGGGAACTGAGCAGTTCTTC,TRBD1,NA,TRBV11-3,TRBJ2-1
CASSQGRGAAQETQYF,TGCGCCAGCAGCCAAGGCAGGGGGGCTGCCCAAGAGACCCAGTACTTC,NA,once,TRBV4-1,TRBJ2-5
CASSQDGAANEKLFF,TGTGCCAGCAGCCAAGACGGAGCGGCTAATGAAAAACTGTTTTTT,NA,NA,TRBV4-2,TRBJ1-4
CASSQEGGSYERSSTEAFF,TGTGCCAGCAGCCAAGAGGGGGGATCTTACGAAAGGAGCAGCACTGAAGCTTTCTTT,NA,once,TRBV3-1/TRBV3-2,TRBJ1-1
CASSSGFNYGYTF,TGTGCCAGCAGTTCAGGATTTAACTATGGCTACACCTTC,NA,NA,TRBV6-5,TRBJ1-2
CASSKLRGGLNYGYTF,TGTGCCAGCAGCAAATTGAGGGGGGGCCTTAACTATGGCTACACCTTC,NA,NA,TRBV21-1,TRBJ1-2
CAWSVQDLNTQYF,TGTGCCTGGAGTGTACAGGACCTAAATACGCAGTATTTT,NA,NA,TRBV30,TRBJ2-3
CASSPGGEYEQYF,TGTGCCAGCAGCCCTGGGGGGGAGTACGAGCAGTACTTC,TRBD2,few,TRBV9,TRBJ2-7
CASSSGTIQETQYF,TGTGCCAGCAGCTCCGGGACTATACAAGAGACCCAGTACTTC,TRBD2,NA,TRBV7-2,TRBJ2-5
CASSSPTGGAEDTQYF,TGTGCCAGCAGCTCCCCGACAGGGGGCGCCGAAGATACGCAGTATTTT,TRBD1,once,TRBV7-9,TRBJ2-3
CASTLGVNSNQPQHF,TGTGCCAGCACCCTAGGGGTTAATAGCAATCAGCCCCAGCATTTT,NA,NA,TRBV7-8,TRBJ1-5
CASSFGDRAWEQYF,TGTGCCAGCAGCTTCGGAGACAGGGCTTGGGAGCAGTACTTC,TRBD1,NA,TRBV7-2,TRBJ2-7
CASSLASRGIQETQYF,TGTGCCAGCAGCTTAGCGTCCAGGGGGATCCAAGAGACCCAGTACTTC,TRBD1,once,TRBV7-2,TRBJ2-5